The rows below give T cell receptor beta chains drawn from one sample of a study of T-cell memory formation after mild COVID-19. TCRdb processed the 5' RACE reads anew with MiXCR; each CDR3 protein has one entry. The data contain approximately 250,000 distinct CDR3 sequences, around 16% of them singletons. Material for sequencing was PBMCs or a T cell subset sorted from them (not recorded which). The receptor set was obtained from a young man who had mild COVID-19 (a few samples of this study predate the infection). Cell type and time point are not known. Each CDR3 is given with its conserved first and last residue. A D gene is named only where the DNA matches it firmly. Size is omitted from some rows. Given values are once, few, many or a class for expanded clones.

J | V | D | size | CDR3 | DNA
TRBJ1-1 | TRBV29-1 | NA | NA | CSAKQDHYTEAFF | TGCAGCGCTAAACAGGACCACTACACTGAAGCTTTCTTT
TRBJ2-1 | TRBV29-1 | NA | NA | CSWGEGQFF | TGCAGCTGGGGCGAAGGGCAGTTCTTC
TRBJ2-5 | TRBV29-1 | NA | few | CSVGLVVVGTQYF | TGCAGCGTTGGACTGGTGGTTGTCGGGACCCAGTACTTC
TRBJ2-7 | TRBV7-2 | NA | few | CASSFSSGQLYEQYF | TGTGCCAGCAGCTTTAGTTCAGGACAGCTCTACGAGCAGTACTTC
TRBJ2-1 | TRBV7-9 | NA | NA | CASSLGPPPSYNEQFF | TGTGCCAGCAGCTTAGGTCCGCCCCCCTCCTACAATGAGCAGTTCTTC
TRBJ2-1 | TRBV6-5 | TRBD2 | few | CASSYSGGTSGVQFF | TGTGCCAGCAGTTACTCGGGAGGGACTAGCGGGGTTCAGTTCTTC
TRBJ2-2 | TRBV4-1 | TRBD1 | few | CASSQGVGGRELFF | TGCGCCAGCAGCCAAGGTGTAGGGGGCCGGGAGCTGTTTTTT
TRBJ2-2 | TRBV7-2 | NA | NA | CASSFSGGTGELFF | TGTGCCAGCAGCTTTTCCGGGGGCACCGGGGAGCTGTTTTTT
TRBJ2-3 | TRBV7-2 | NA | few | CASSFGYRNTQYF | TGTGCCAGCAGCTTTGGCTACAGAAATACGCAGTATTTT
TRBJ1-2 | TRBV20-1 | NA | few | CSANPPGDGYTF | TGCAGTGCCAATCCCCCGGGGGACGGCTACACCTTC
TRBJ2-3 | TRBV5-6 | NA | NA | CASSLDRRADTQYF | TGTGCCAGCAGCTTGGACAGGAGGGCAGATACGCAGTATTTT
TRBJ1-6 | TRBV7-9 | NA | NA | CASSQPRQQNSPLHF | TGTGCCAGCAGCCAACCGCGGCAGCAAAATTCACCCCTCCACTTT
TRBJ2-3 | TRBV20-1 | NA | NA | CSASQGLTDTQYF | TGCAGTGCTAGCCAGGGGTTGACAGATACGCAGTATTTT
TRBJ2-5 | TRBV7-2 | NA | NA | CASSAGETQYF | TGTGCCAGCAGCGCCGGGGAGACCCAGTACTTC
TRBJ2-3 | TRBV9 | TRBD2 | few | CASSSRSGDSTDTQYF | TGTGCCAGCAGCTCCAGAAGCGGGGATAGCACAGATACGCAGTATTTT
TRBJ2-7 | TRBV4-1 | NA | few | CASSQNRVAYEQYF | TGCGCCAGCAGCCAGAATAGGGTGGCCTACGAGCAGTACTTC
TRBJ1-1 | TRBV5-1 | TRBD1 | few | CASNDRGRNTEAFF | TGCGCCAGCAACGACAGGGGGCGGAACACTGAAGCTTTCTTT
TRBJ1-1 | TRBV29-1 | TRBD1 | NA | CSVAGRQGADAFF | TGCAGCGTTGCCGGGCGACAGGGGGCTGACGCTTTCTTT
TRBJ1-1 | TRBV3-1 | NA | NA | CASSPTVIPTEAFF | TGTGCCAGCAGCCCGACGGTTATCCCCACTGAAGCTTTCTTT
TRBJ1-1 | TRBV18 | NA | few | CASSPPGWPEAFF | TGTGCCAGCTCACCGCCCGGATGGCCTGAAGCTTTCTTT
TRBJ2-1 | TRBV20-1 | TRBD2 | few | CSASNLAGDGDEQFF | TGCAGTGCTAGCAACCTAGCGGGGGACGGGGATGAGCAGTTCTTC
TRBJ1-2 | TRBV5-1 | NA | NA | CASSLDAGVLYGYTF | TGCGCCAGCAGCTTGGATGCGGGGGTCCTCTATGGCTACACCTTC
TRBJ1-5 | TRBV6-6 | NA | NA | CASSYSKAGGNQPQHF | TGTGCCAGCAGTTACTCGAAAGCAGGGGGCAATCAGCCCCAGCATTTT
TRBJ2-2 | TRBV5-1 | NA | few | CASSLIPGDNTGELFF | TGCGCCAGCAGCCTGATTCCTGGGGATAACACCGGGGAGCTGTTTTTT
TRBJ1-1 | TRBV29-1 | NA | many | CSVEIGMNTEAFF | TGCAGCGTTGAGATAGGGATGAACACTGAAGCTTTCTTT
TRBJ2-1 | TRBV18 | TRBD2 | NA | CASSLVGLAAYNEQFF | TGTGCCAGCTCACTCGTAGGACTAGCGGCCTACAATGAGCAGTTCTTC
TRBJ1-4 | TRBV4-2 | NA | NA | CASSQGYVRGNEKLFF | TGTGCCAGCAGCCAAGGGTATGTTCGGGGAAATGAAAAACTGTTTTTT
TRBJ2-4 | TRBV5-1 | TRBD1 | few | CASSLPSVMTGLGVIQYF | TGCGCCAGCAGCTTGCCCTCCGTTATGACAGGGCTTGGGGTCATTCAGTACTTC